This T cell receptor (beta chain) originates from a study of kidney transplant recipient with SARS-CoV-2 infection. In this sample, this clonotype turned up many times. Germline is not matched at one junction end, which may reflect a read error. The CDR3 totals 13 residues. Germline lookup yields CDR1 SGHVS and CDR2 FNYEAQ. TCRdb redid the calling of the reads with MiXCR, one entry per CDR3 protein. Seen here are 200,000 to 300,000 distinct CDR3 sequences, around 28% observed once, and the top ten hold roughly 7%. This receptor was obtained from a male patient aged 25 to 39 who had COVID-19 and was a kidney transplant recipient. Some T cells may be supplied by the graft donor. The material was a blood sample, obtained at baseline and between days 110 and 120 from a kidney transplant recipient. The gene calls are TRBV7-6 and TRBJ2-5, with D uncertain. The CDR3 here is CASSLGIRETQYF. Written as DNA, the CDR3 is TGTGCTAGCAGCTTAGGAATCCGGGAGACCCAGTACTTC.